These 20 T cell receptor beta chains were sequenced from one sample in a study of vaccination and CD4 T cells after COVID-19. Once obtained from cultured CD4+ T cells, the DNA was sequenced using the Oncomine TCR Beta short-read assay. TCRdb used MiXCR to reprocess the PCR reads, holding one entry per CDR3 protein. Of about 20,000 distinct CDR3 sequences listed, 45% to 70% were seen once; the top ten hold over 8.5%. Their antigens are not known. Treatment described: 10-day PBMC culture with coronavirus spike peptide pools or control peptides (ViraFEST assay). Material for sequencing was CD4+ T cells from blood, cultured in vitro. These receptors all come from a human donor who had recovered from COVID-19.

The chain couples TRBV7-3 to TRBJ2-7, with D perhaps TRBD1 (5 bases). Trimming removed 2 bases at V and 0 bases at J, with 11 bases between. Germline lookup yields CDR1 SGHTA and CDR2 FQGTGA. The CDR3 is 15 residues long. The CDR3 is CASSLSAGISYEQYF. The CDR3 DNA reads as TGTGCCAGCAGCTTATCGGCAGGGATCTCCTACGAGCAGTACTTC.

V and J are TRBV6-2 or TRBV6-3 and TRBJ1-5, with D possibly matching TRBD1 (5 bases). The germline gives CDR1 MNHEY, CDR2 SVGEGT. The V end lost 8 bases, the J end lost 0 bases, and 14 bases lay between the germline ends. CDR3 size: 15 residues. The CDR3 here is CASHRGGSSNQPQHF. The CDR3, as DNA: TGTGCCAGCCACCGGGGGGGTTCTAGCAATCAGCCCCAGCATTTT.

The chain recombines TRBV6-5 with TRBJ1-2; 9 bases agree with TRBD1. Trimming took 0 bases from V and 4 from J; bases not matched to a gene: 15. Germline V gives CDR1 MNHEY, CDR2 SVGAGI. This CDR3 is 19 amino acids long. CDR3 sequence (DNA): TGTGCCAGCAGTTACTCCATTAGCCGGGACAGGGTACAATTCTATGGCTACACCTTC. Protein: CASSYSISRDRVQFYGYTF.

The rearrangement joins TRBV19 to TRBJ2-5; weak D call: TRBD1 (5 bases). V was clipped by 3 bases and J by 1 base, with 6 bases between them. Germline loops: CDR1 LNHDA, CDR2 SQIVND (reference sequence). The CDR3 extends over 13 amino acids. The CDR3 here is CASSMQGQETQYF. CDR3 bases: TGTGCCAGTAGTATGCAGGGCCAAGAGACCCAGTACTTC.

This chain links TRBV7-8 with TRBJ1-1; D gene uncertain. The CDR3 length is 13 residues. Germline lookup yields CDR1 SGHVS and CDR2 FQNEAQ. The germline V and J ends were trimmed by 5 bases and 5 bases, with 12 bases remaining between them. The CDR3 protein is CASSPGLGTEAFF. The CDR3 coding sequence is TGTGCCAGCAGCCCGGGCCTCGGGACTGAAGCTTTCTTT. Drawing the rest from reference TRBV7-8 and TRBJ1-1, the complete variable domain is GAGVSQSPRYKVAKRGQDVALRCDPISGHVSLFWYQQALGQGPEFLTYFQNEAQLDKSGLPSDRFFAERPEGSVSTLKIQRTQQEDSAVYLCASSPGLGTEAFFGQGTRLTVV.

This clonotype was counted only a few times. The chain combines TRBV7-2 with TRBJ1-6, with TRBD1 matching over 8 bases. The CDR3 is made up of 15 amino acids. Germline CDR1 and CDR2: SGHTA and FQGNSA. Unmatched junction bases numbered 6, after V lost 3 bases and J lost 8 bases. CDR3 bases: TGTGCCAGCAGCTTGGAGCAGGGGGCTTATTCACCCCTCCACTTT. It yields the protein CASSLEQGAYSPLHF.

The sample holds a few counts of this clonotype. The V call is TRBV2, the J call TRBJ2-7; 11 bases fit TRBD1. Germline V gene lookup returns CDR1 SNHLY and CDR2 FYNNEI. The V and J ends lost 1 base and 7 bases, in that order; junction bases with no gene match: 9. The CDR3 has 16 residues. The chain's CDR3 is CASSEVFGQGAQEQYF. The DNA for the CDR3 is TGTGCCAGCAGTGAAGTCTTTGGACAGGGGGCGCAGGAGCAGTACTTC.

The chain carries TRBV6-1 and TRBJ1-2, with 9 bases matching TRBD1. J lost 6 bases, V lost 5 bases, and 4 bases had no gene match. The CDR3 is 13 residues long. The germline CDR1 and CDR2 sequences are MNHNS and SASEGT. CDR3: CASSRDRVDGYTF. Here the CDR3 DNA reads TGTGCCAGCAGTAGGGACAGGGTAGATGGCTACACCTTC.

CDR3 DNA sequence: TGCAGTGCTCAACTCGGACTAGCGGGAGGGACAGATACGCAGTATTTT. It translates to CSAQLGLAGGTDTQYF. This chain connects TRBV20-1 to TRBJ2-3, with 15 nucleotides matching TRBD2. The V and J ends lost 5 bases and 3 bases, in that order; junction bases with no gene match: 6. Germline V gives CDR1 DFQATT, CDR2 SNEGSKA (reference sequence). This CDR3 is built from 16 residues.

V usage is TRBV27 and J usage is TRBJ1-2; D perhaps matches TRBD1 (5 bases). Germline-derived CDR1 and CDR2 are MNHEY and SMNVEV (reference sequence). V was pared by 2 bases and J by 6 bases, with 13 bases between. The CDR3 covers 14 residues. The CDR3 DNA is TGTGCCAGCAGTTTACGGGGCGAGATCGATGGCTACACCTTC. Protein: CASSLRGEIDGYTF.

This clonotype turned up a few times. The chain joins TRBV7-2 to TRBJ2-5, with no clear D. The V end lost 1 base, the J end lost 5 bases, and 11 bases lay between the germline ends. The V gene's germline CDR1 is SGHTA and CDR2 FQGNSA. CDR3 length equals 14 residues. This CDR3 is CASSLGARAETQYF. CDR3 in DNA: TGTGCCAGCAGCTTAGGGGCTAGGGCGGAGACCCAGTACTTC.

The chain joins TRBV28 to TRBJ1-5, with D unclear. The CDR3 is made up of 14 amino acids. The V gene lost 3 bases and the J gene lost 4 bases, with 10 bases spanning the gap. Germline CDR1 reads MDHEN; CDR2 reads SYDVKM. Here the CDR3 reads CASSLGSANQPQHF. The CDR3 bases are TGTGCCAGCAGTTTGGGGTCGGCGAATCAGCCCCAGCATTTT.

This clonotype was counted between two and nine times. The rearrangement joins TRBV7-8 to TRBJ1-3, with 7 bases that match TRBD1. Losses at the gene ends were 5 bases for V and 0 bases for J; bases not matched to a gene: 7. Germline-derived CDR1 and CDR2 are SGHVS and FQNEAQ. This CDR3 comprises 16 residues. The CDR3 loop is CASSPRDSNSGNTIYF. CDR3 nucleotide sequence: TGTGCCAGCAGCCCCCGGGACAGTAACTCTGGAAACACCATATATTTT.

The chain links TRBV5-1 to TRBJ2-2; D gene ambiguous. The CDR3 consists of 15 residues. Trimming took 2 bases from V and 6 from J, leaving 14 bases between them. Germline V CDR1 and CDR2: SGHRS, YFSETQ. The CDR3, as DNA: TGCGCCAGCAGCTTTTTGGGGATTGGACCCGGGGAGCTGTTTTTT. Its translation: CASSFLGIGPGELFF.

The chain carries TRBV7-9 and TRBJ1-3, with D uncertain. V was clipped by 3 bases and J by 4 bases, with 16 bases between them. From germline, CDR1 is SEHNR and CDR2 FQNEAQ (reference sequence). The CDR3 has 16 residues. CDR3 DNA sequence: TGTGCCAGCAGCTTTAACCGAGCCGACGCCGGAAACACCATATATTTT. It encodes CASSFNRADAGNTIYF. Full variable domain (remainder filled in from reference TRBV7-9 and TRBJ1-3): DTGVSQNPRHKITKRGQNVTFRCDPISEHNRLYWYRQTLGQGPEFLTYFQNEAQLEKSRLLSDRFSAERPKGSFSTLEIQRTEQGDSAMYLCASSFNRADAGNTIYFGEGSWLTVV.

The gene calls are TRBV5-1 and TRBJ2-7; 9 bases map to TRBD1. V shed 0 bases and J 5 bases; nucleotides not matched to a gene: 6. The CDR3 sequence is 15 residues long. CDR1 SGHRS and CDR2 YFSETQ come from the germline V gene. The CDR3 sequence: CASSLVGQGRHEQYF. CDR3 sequence (DNA): TGCGCCAGCAGCTTGGTGGGACAGGGCCGCCACGAGCAGTACTTC.

The chain couples TRBV2 to TRBJ2-1; TRBD2 might be the D (6 bases). Germline CDR1 reads SNHLY; CDR2 reads FYNNEI. This CDR3 comprises 14 residues. Trimming stripped 6 bases from V and 1 base from J, with 10 bases between. DNA for the CDR3: TGTGCCAGCAGATGGGACTCATCCTACAATGAGCAGTTCTTC. As protein: CASRWDSSYNEQFF.

The rearrangement uses TRBV24-1 and TRBJ2-2; tentatively, D is TRBD2 (5 bases). This CDR3 has 15 residues. The germline V gene has CDR1 KGHDR and CDR2 SFDVKD. V gave up 3 bases and J gave up 2 bases, with 9 bases separating them. The CDR3 here is CATSDPGSNTGELFF. The CDR3 DNA reads TGTGCCACCAGTGATCCGGGGTCAAACACCGGGGAGCTGTTTTTT.

The rearrangement links TRBV28 to TRBJ1-2; D might be TRBD1 (5 bases). In germline, CDR1 is MDHEN, CDR2 SYDVKM. V lost 5 bases, J lost 2 bases, and 24 bases lay in between. There are 18 residues in the CDR3. CDR3 bases: TGTGCCAGCAGTACCAGCGCCAGAGCTGGACAATTCAACTATGGCTACACCTTC. Amino acids: CASSTSARAGQFNYGYTF.

The count of this clonotype is one. The chain employs TRBV20-1 and TRBJ2-3, with a weak D call TRBD2 (5 bases). The CDR3 is made up of 15 amino acids. In germline, CDR1 is DFQATT, CDR2 SNEGSKA (reference sequence). With 0 bases removed from V and 2 bases from J, the gap between germline ends came to 12 bases. This CDR3 reads CSARDLLVNTDTQYF. CDR3 in DNA: TGCAGTGCTAGAGACTTACTAGTAAACACAGATACGCAGTATTTT.